Listed here are 20 T cell receptor beta chains from one sample, sequenced in a study of cytomegalovirus exposure and HLA in healthy donors. Amplification used 60 Vbeta primers and 13 Jbeta primers. Assay used: immunoSEQ multiplex PCR; TCRdb lists only in-frame clones, some missing. The sample consists of 130,000 or so clones, roughly 82% of them appearing once. The material sequenced was PBMCs. The receptors stem from a woman aged 18-35 years in good health and CMV-seropositive.

This clone was seen just once. The chain has TRBV5-1 and TRBJ2-7, with D hard to call. V lost 4 bases and J 1 base, leaving 12 bases between the germline ends. CDR3 size: 14 residues. Germline lookup yields CDR1 SGHRS and CDR2 YFSETQ. The CDR3 DNA reads as TGCGCCAGCAGCACCTCCGGCGGATCCTACGAGCAGTACTTC. Protein sequence: CASSTSGGSYEQYF.

This clone was seen once. The chain has TRBV27 and TRBJ1-5, with D possibly TRBD1 on 5 matching bases. Germline V gene sequence: CDR1 MNHEY, CDR2 SMNVEV (reference sequence). V lost 1 base to trimming and J lost 3 bases, with 7 bases between them. This CDR3 is built from 14 residues. CDR3 sequence: CASSLFRVNQPQHF. Written as DNA, the CDR3 is TGTGCCAGCAGTTTATTCAGGGTCAATCAGCCCCAGCATTTT.

This chain uses TRBV6-4 with TRBJ2-3; TRBD2 matches at 11 bases. There are 17 residues in the CDR3. V was clipped by 0 bases and J by 0 bases; unmatched bases: 2. CDR1 is MRHNA, CDR2 SNTAGT, per germline. Here the CDR3 DNA reads TGTGCCAGCAGTGACTCTAGCGGGGGGGCTAGCACAGATACGCAGTATTTT. Translating it yields CASSDSSGGASTDTQYF.

The J gene is TRBJ1-2, the V gene TRBV5-1, with D uncertain. Germline CDR1 is SGHRS and CDR2 is YFSETQ. Trimming pared 3 bases from V and 8 bases from J, leaving 11 bases between. The CDR3 loop spans 12 amino acids. The CDR3: CASSSKNGGYTF. In nucleotides, the CDR3 is TGCGCCAGCAGCTCAAAGAACGGGGGCTACACCTTC. Using reference TRBV5-1 and TRBJ1-2 for the parts outside the CDR3, the full variable domain is KAGVTQTPRYLIKTRGQQVTLSCSPISGHRSVSWYQQTPGQGLQFLFEYFSETQRNKGNFPGRFSGRQFSNSRSEMNVSTLELGDSALYLCASSSKNGGYTFGSGTRLTVV.

This clone was picked up a small number of times. This chain links TRBV28 with TRBJ2-1; perhaps TRBD2 as D (6 bases). Germline V gene data show CDR1 as MDHEN and CDR2 as SYDVKM. The CDR3 has 16 residues. The V and J ends lost 7 bases and 1 base respectively, with 17 bases between them. The CDR3 sequence: CASIFSRGGSYNEQFF. CDR3 nucleotide sequence: TGTGCCAGCATATTTTCTCGGGGAGGTTCCTACAATGAGCAGTTCTTC.

As for this clone: The same CDR3 is also encoded by other DNA sequences in this sample. The chain couples TRBV6-1 to TRBJ2-3; TRBD2 agrees at 14 bases. The germline V gene has CDR1 MNHNS and CDR2 SASEGT. CDR3 length: 15 amino acids. V dropped 3 bases and J dropped 4; count of bases not matched to a gene: 0. CDR3 amino acids: CASSETSGGADTQYF. CDR3 DNA sequence: TGTGCCAGCAGTGAGACTAGCGGGGGGGCAGATACGCAGTATTTT.

The CDR3 here is CASSVGWGPGDTQYF. The CDR3 coding sequence is TGTGCCAGCAGCGTAGGGTGGGGGCCGGGAGATACGCAGTATTTT. The genes are TRBV9 and TRBJ2-3; D possibly corresponds to TRBD1 (6 bases). The CDR3 runs 15 residues. The germline gives CDR1 SGDLS, CDR2 YYNGEE. V lost 0 bases to trimming and J lost 5 bases, with 13 bases between them.

This rearrangement joins TRBV30 to TRBJ2-7; 9 nucleotides match TRBD1. V lost 3 bases to trimming and J lost 7 bases; unmatched junction nucleotides: 10. This CDR3 contains 14 residues. Germline lookup yields CDR1 GTSNPN and CDR2 SVGIG (reference sequence). The chain's CDR3 is CAWRLGQGVWEQYF. CDR3 coding DNA: TGTGCCTGGAGGCTGGGACAGGGAGTATGGGAGCAGTACTTC.

V and J are TRBV27 and TRBJ1-5, with D uncertain. V shed 8 bases and J shed 5 bases, with 10 bases lying between them. Germline V lookup: CDR1 MNHEY, CDR2 SMNVEV (reference sequence). This CDR3 spans 12 amino acids. CDR3: CASGRVYQPQHF. The CDR3 DNA reads as TGTGCCAGCGGGAGGGTCTATCAGCCCCAGCATTTT.

Points on this clone: The junction differs from germline at one of its ends, possibly a read error. V usage is TRBV7-9 and J usage is TRBJ1-2; 10 bases agree with TRBD1. This CDR3 region has 16 residues. Germline lookup yields CDR1 SEHNR and CDR2 FQNEAQ (reference sequence). The CDR3 loop is CSSSLGDRGYRSGYTF. CDR3 nucleotides: TGTTCCAGCAGCTTAGGGGACAGGGGATATCGTAGTGGCTACACCTTC.

The chain carries TRBV14 and TRBJ2-7; TRBD1 might be the D (6 bases). The germline V gene has CDR1 SGHDN and CDR2 FVKESK. This CDR3 has 12 residues. The V gene lost 4 bases and the J gene lost 3 bases, with 7 bases spanning the gap. The CDR3 sequence is CASSPTGYEQYF. The CDR3 coding sequence is TGTGCCAGCAGCCCGACAGGCTACGAGCAGTACTTC.

The chain uses TRBV27 and TRBJ2-7; D not certain. Trimming shortened V by 4 bases and J by 3 bases, and 16 bases separated the two germline ends. This CDR3 is built from 15 residues. Germline CDR1 and CDR2: MNHEY and SMNVEV (reference sequence). The CDR3 here is CASSSTWVGNYEQYF. CDR3 coding DNA: TGTGCCAGCAGTTCGACATGGGTCGGAAACTACGAGCAGTACTTC.

This sequence joins TRBV19 and TRBJ2-4, with D perhaps matching TRBD1 (6 bases). Trimming pared 3 bases from V and 5 bases from J, leaving 11 bases between. The CDR3 is made up of 14 amino acids. The germline V gene has CDR1 LNHDA and CDR2 SQIVND (reference sequence). CDR3: CASSIGGSQNIQYF. The CDR3 DNA is TGTGCCAGTAGTATTGGGGGCAGCCAAAACATTCAGTACTTC.

The chain is built from TRBV7-6 and TRBJ2-5; no clear D. V lost 5 bases and J 0 bases, leaving 7 bases between the germline ends. Per the germline V gene, CDR1 is SGHVS and CDR2 is FNYEAQ. CDR3 size: 13 residues. The CDR3 DNA reads TGTGCCAGCAGCCCCATGTACCAAGAGACCCAGTACTTC. Its protein is CASSPMYQETQYF.

The rearrangement joins TRBV6-5 to TRBJ1-5, with D perhaps matching TRBD1 (6 bases). Germline CDR1 reads MNHEY; CDR2 reads SVGAGI. V shed 10 bases and J shed 4 bases, with 20 bases lying between them. The CDR3 runs to 15 residues. The CDR3 nucleotides read TGTGCCATCCGTCGCGGGGGGGCTAATAATCAGCCCCAGCATTTT. Translating it yields CAIRRGGANNQPQHF.

V usage is TRBV28 and J usage is TRBJ2-3; 7 nucleotides agree with TRBD2. With 5 bases clipped from V and 1 base from J, the junction kept 12 bases outside the gene matches. Germline V gene lookup returns CDR1 MDHEN and CDR2 SYDVKM. The CDR3 loop spans 17 amino acids. DNA for the CDR3: TGTGCCAGCAGTCTCCGAGGGAGCGGGGACGGCACAGATACGCAGTATTTT. Translation gives CASSLRGSGDGTDTQYF.

CDR3 nucleotides: TGCAGCGTAGCGGGGGGGCGACAAGGCCAAGAGACCCAGTACTTC. Translation: CSVAGGRQGQETQYF. The chain carries TRBV29-1 and TRBJ2-5; TRBD2 matches 10 bases. Germline V gene sequence: CDR1 SQVTM, CDR2 ANQGSEA. V lost 6 bases to trimming and J lost 1 base; unmatched junction nucleotides: 8. There are 15 residues in the CDR3.

The rearrangement joins TRBV7-2 to TRBJ1-3; D gene unclear. There are 14 residues in the CDR3. Germline values: CDR1 SGHTA, CDR2 FQGNSA. The V end was cut by 1 base, the J end by 4 bases, with 8 bases between. The CDR3 loop reads CASSLGRQGNTIYF. In DNA, the CDR3 is TGTGCCAGCAGCTTAGGGCGGCAGGGAAACACCATATATTTT. Complete variable domain (other parts from reference TRBV7-2 and TRBJ1-3): GAGVSQSPSNKVTEKGKDVELRCDPISGHTALYWYRQSLGQGLEFLIYFQGNSAPDKSGLPSDRFSAERTGGSVSTLTIQRTQQEDSAVYLCASSLGRQGNTIYFGEGSWLTVV.

The chain recombines TRBV27 with TRBJ2-2; D may be TRBD1 (5 bases). The ends were cut back, 3 bases at V and 0 bases at J, with 14 bases in the middle. The CDR3 runs 17 residues. Germline CDR1 and CDR2: MNHEY and SMNVEV (reference sequence). The CDR3 here is CASSFLLRVTNTGELFF. CDR3 bases: TGTGCCAGCAGTTTCCTCCTCAGGGTTACGAACACCGGGGAGCTGTTTTTT.

The chain combines TRBV11-2 with TRBJ1-6; TRBD1 agrees at 10 bases. CDR3 size: 14 residues. Looked up from germline, CDR1 is SGHAT and CDR2 is FQNNGV. J lost 12 bases, V lost 1 base, and 3 bases had no gene match. The CDR3 here is CASSLGQGARPLHF. The CDR3 region has the DNA TGTGCCAGCAGCTTAGGACAGGGGGCGAGACCCCTCCACTTT.